Below, 9 T cell receptor beta chains from the same sample are listed, as sequenced in a study of blood T cell repertoires in COVID-19. Profiling relied on immunoSEQ multiplex PCR, and the TCRdb table lists in-frame clones only, not all of them. The sample consists of hundreds of thousands of clones, 80% to 90% of them appearing once. Material: peripheral blood. These receptors all come from a woman in her 70s with COVID-19, enrolled during active disease.

The chain uses TRBV5-1 and TRBJ2-2; D gene uncertain. This CDR3 has 16 residues. The V and J ends lost 6 bases and 2 bases respectively, with 17 bases between them. Germline V gene lookup returns CDR1 SGHRS and CDR2 YFSETQ. In DNA, the CDR3 is TGCGCCAGCACCTTCATCCCTTCACTAAACACCGGGGAGCTGTTTTTT. This gives the protein CASTFIPSLNTGELFF.

The CDR3 here is CASSLDGRRGEQFF. DNA for the CDR3: TGTGCCAGCAGCTTAGACGGGAGACGAGGTGAGCAGTTCTTC. The rearrangement links TRBV7-3 to TRBJ2-1, with D perhaps matching TRBD2 (6 bases). The CDR3 consists of 14 residues. V gave up 2 bases and J gave up 9 bases, with 14 bases separating them. Germline V gene sequence: CDR1 SGHTA, CDR2 FQGTGA.

The chain combines TRBV11-3 with TRBJ2-1, with 9 bases matching TRBD2. This CDR3 has 15 amino acids. V was clipped by 5 bases and J by 7 bases; unmatched bases: 9. Germline V gives CDR1 SGHNT, CDR2 YENEEA. The CDR3: CASSPSAGGGNEQFF. In nucleotides, the CDR3 is TGTGCCAGCAGCCCCTCAGCGGGAGGAGGGAATGAGCAGTTCTTC.

This chain connects TRBV19 to TRBJ2-6; 9 nucleotides agree with TRBD2. CDR1 is LNHDA and CDR2 is SQIVND in the germline V gene (reference sequence). The CDR3 is 18 amino acids. Unmatched junction bases numbered 7, after V lost 4 bases and J lost 0 bases. The CDR3, as DNA: TGTGCCAGTAGTACGGCTAGCGGGGATATCTCTGGGGCCAACGTCCTGACTTTC. It is translated as CASSTASGDISGANVLTF.

This clone appeared once. The CDR3 region is CASSRQGGYEQYF. CDR3 nucleotides: TGTGCCAGCAGCAGACAGGGGGGCTACGAGCAGTACTTC. V gene TRBV7-3 combines with J gene TRBJ2-7; TRBD1 agrees at 9 bases. CDR3 length: 13 residues. The germline CDR1 and CDR2 sequences are SGHTA and FQGTGA. V was clipped by 5 bases and J by 3 bases; unmatched bases: 2.

The rearrangement joins TRBV7-2 to TRBJ2-7; TRBD1 matches at 10 bases. The ends lost 0 bases at V and 4 bases at J; junction bases unmatched: 3. The CDR3 length is 15 residues. Germline CDR1 is SGHTA and CDR2 is FQGNSA. CDR3 region: CASSLATGGAYEQYF. The CDR3 DNA sequence: TGTGCCAGCAGCTTAGCGACAGGGGGCGCGTACGAGCAGTACTTC.

This sequence joins TRBV24-1 and TRBJ2-1; D call uncertain. Trimming cost V 5 bases and J 6 bases, with 4 bases left between them. The germline V gene encodes CDR1 KGHDR and CDR2 SFDVKD. The CDR3 sequence is 11 residues long. The CDR3 coding sequence is TGTGCCACCAGTGTCTTCAATGAGCAGTTCTTC. Its protein is CATSVFNEQFF.

This chain connects TRBV5-4 to TRBJ2-7, with TRBD1 identical over 11 bases. V was clipped by 4 bases and J by 6 bases; unmatched bases: 9. The CDR3 consists of 15 residues. From germline, CDR1 is SGHNT and CDR2 YYREEE (reference sequence). CDR3 protein: CASSIGQGARSEQYF. The CDR3 region has the DNA TGTGCCAGCAGCATAGGACAGGGGGCGCGTTCCGAGCAGTACTTC.

The chain employs TRBV12-2 and TRBJ2-7; the tabulated D call, TRBD2, remains unverified against the DNA. TRBV12-2 is tagged as a pseudogene. CDR3 length: 16 residues. The CDR3 region is CASRLGGSGGTSEQYF. CDR3 DNA sequence: TGTGCAAGTCGCTTAGGTGGTAGCGGGGGGACGAGTGAGCAGTACTTC.